This TCR beta chain was identified in a study of shared clonotypes between healthy human individuals. Cells designated naive CD8 were CD45RO-negative and were positively selected for CCR7, with terminally differentiated effector memory CD45RA+ cells excluded. The CDR3 is 15 amino acids. CDR1 is MDHEN, CDR2 SYDVKM, per germline. V gave up 5 bases and J gave up 1 base; unmatched junction bases: 3. Generated by immunoSEQ multiplex PCR, the TCRdb table keeps only in-frame clones and is missing some. In the table there are hundreds of thousands of clones, about 95% of which are singletons. The chain links TRBV28 to TRBJ2-1, with TRBD2 matching 9 bases. The clonotype was recovered from a woman in her twenties or thirties in good health. Source material: naive CD8+ T cells sorted from blood. In nucleotides, the CDR3 is TGTGCCAGCAGTATCCTAGCGGGATCCTACAATGAGCAGTTCTTC. Residues: CASSILAGSYNEQFF.